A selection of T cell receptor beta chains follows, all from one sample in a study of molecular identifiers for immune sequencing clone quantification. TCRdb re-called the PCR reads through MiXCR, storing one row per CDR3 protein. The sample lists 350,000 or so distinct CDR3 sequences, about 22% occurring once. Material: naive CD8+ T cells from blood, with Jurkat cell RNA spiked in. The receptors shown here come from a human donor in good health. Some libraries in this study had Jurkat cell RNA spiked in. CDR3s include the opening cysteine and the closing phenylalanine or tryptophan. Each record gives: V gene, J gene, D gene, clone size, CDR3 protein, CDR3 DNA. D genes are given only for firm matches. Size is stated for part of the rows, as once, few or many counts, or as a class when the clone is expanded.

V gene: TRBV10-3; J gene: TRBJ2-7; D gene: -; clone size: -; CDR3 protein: CAIREGLAQYEQYF; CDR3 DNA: TGTGCCATCAGGGAGGGACTCGCCCAATACGAGCAGTACTTC
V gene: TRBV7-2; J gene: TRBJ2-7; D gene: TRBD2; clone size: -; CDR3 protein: CASGLDLAGRGSYEQYF; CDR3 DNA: TGTGCCAGCGGCTTAGACCTTGCCGGGAGGGGTTCTTACGAGCAGTACTTC
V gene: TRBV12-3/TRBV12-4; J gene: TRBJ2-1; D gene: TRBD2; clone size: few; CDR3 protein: CASRQPSGGPLDEQFF; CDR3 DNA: TGTGCCAGCAGACAACCTAGCGGGGGACCCTTGGATGAGCAGTTCTTC
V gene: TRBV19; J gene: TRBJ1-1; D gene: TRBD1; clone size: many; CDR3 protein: CASSTRQGITEAFF; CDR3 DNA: TGTGCCAGTAGTACCCGACAGGGAATCACTGAAGCTTTCTTT
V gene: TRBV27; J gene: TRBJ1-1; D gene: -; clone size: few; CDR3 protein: CASSLVGEGNTEAFF; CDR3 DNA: TGTGCCAGCAGTTTAGTAGGGGAGGGGAACACTGAAGCTTTCTTT
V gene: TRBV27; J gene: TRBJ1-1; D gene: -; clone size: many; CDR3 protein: CASSFWGATEAFF; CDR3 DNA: TGTGCCAGCAGTTTTTGGGGGGCCACTGAAGCTTTCTTT
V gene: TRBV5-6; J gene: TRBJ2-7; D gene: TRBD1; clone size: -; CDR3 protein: CASSLAKGQGGYEQYF; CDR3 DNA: TGTGCCAGCAGCTTGGCCAAGGGACAGGGGGGGTACGAGCAGTACTTC
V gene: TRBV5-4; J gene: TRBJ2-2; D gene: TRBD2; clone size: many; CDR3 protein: CASSLVPGLEINTGELFF; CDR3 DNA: TGTGCCAGCAGCTTGGTTCCGGGACTAGAAATTAACACCGGGGAGCTGTTTTTT
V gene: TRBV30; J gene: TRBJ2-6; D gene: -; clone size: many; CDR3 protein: CAYAEPGANVLTF; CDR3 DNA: TGTGCCTACGCAGAGCCTGGGGCCAACGTCCTGACTTTC
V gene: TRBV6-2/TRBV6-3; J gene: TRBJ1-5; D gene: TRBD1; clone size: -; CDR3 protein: CASSRDRGGQPQHF; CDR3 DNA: TGTGCCAGCAGCCGTGACAGGGGGGGCCAGCCCCAGCATTTT
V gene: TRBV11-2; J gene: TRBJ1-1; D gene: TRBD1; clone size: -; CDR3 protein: CASSLPKTGRLNTEAFF; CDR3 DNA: TGTGCCAGCAGCTTACCCAAGACAGGGAGGTTGAACACTGAAGCTTTCTTT
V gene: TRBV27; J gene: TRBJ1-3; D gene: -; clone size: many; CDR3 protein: CASSSQGRSGNTIYF; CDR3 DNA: TGTGCCAGCAGTTCCCAGGGTCGCTCTGGAAACACCATATATTTT
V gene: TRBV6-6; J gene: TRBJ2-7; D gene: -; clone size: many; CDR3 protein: CASSYGGRHEQYF; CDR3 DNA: TGTGCCAGCAGTTACGGGGGACGCCACGAGCAGTACTTC
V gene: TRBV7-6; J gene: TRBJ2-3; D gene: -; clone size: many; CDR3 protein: CASSLAGERDTQYF; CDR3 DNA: TGTGCCAGCAGCTTAGCTGGGGAACGAGATACGCAGTATTTT
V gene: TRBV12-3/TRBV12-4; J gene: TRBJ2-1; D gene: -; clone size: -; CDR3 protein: CASSHSGGGYNEQFF; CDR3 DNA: TGTGCCAGCAGTCATTCGGGGGGCGGCTACAATGAGCAGTTCTTC
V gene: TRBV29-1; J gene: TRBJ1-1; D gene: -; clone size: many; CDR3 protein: CSVEDLRVWDTEAFF; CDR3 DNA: TGCAGCGTTGAAGATCTCAGGGTATGGGACACTGAAGCTTTCTTT
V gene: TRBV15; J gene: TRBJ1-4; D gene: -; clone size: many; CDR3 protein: CATSRTLGATNEKLFF; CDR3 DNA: TGTGCCACCAGCAGGACCTTAGGCGCAACTAATGAAAAACTGTTTTTT
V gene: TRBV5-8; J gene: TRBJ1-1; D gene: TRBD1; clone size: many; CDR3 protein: CASSRGTGPLNTEAFF; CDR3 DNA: TGTGCCAGCAGCCGAGGGACAGGGCCCTTGAACACTGAAGCTTTCTTT
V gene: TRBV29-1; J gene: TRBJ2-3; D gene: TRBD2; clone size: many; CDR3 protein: CLASGDQGTDTQYF; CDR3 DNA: TGCCTTGCAAGCGGGGACCAGGGAACAGATACGCAGTATTTT
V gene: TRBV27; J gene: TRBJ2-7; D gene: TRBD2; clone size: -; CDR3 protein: CASSSQRGEPYEQYF; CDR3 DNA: TGTGCCAGCAGTTCCCAGCGGGGGGAACCCTACGAGCAGTACTTC
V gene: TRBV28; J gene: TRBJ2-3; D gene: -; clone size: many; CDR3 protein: CASRQGPDTQYF; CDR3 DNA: TGTGCCAGCAGGCAAGGTCCAGATACGCAGTATTTT
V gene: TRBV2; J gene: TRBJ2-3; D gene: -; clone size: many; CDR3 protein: CASSVARNPSTDTQYF; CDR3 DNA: TGTGCCAGCAGTGTGGCTAGAAACCCTAGCACAGATACGCAGTATTTT
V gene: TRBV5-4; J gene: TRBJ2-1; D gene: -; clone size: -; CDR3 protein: CASSCLELGGEQFF; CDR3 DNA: TGTGCCAGCAGCTGCTTAGAGCTCGGGGGTGAGCAGTTCTTC
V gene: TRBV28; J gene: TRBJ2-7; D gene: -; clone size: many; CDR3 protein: CASSFDRLAVGSSYEQYF; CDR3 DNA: TGTGCCAGCAGTTTTGATCGCTTGGCGGTTGGCTCGTCCTACGAGCAGTACTTC
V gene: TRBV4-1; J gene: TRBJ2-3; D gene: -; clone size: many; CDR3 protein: CASRQAETSTDTQYF; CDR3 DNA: TGCGCCAGCAGACAGGCAGAGACTAGCACAGATACGCAGTATTTT
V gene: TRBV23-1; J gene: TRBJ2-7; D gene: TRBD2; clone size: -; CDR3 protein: CASRLTETSGSPYEQYF; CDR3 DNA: TGCGCCAGCAGGCTCACCGAGACTAGCGGGAGCCCCTACGAGCAGTACTTC
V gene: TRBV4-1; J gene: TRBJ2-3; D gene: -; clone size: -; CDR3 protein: CASSHEKRGTDTQYF; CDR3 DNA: TGCGCCAGCAGCCACGAAAAAAGAGGTACAGATACGCAGTATTTT
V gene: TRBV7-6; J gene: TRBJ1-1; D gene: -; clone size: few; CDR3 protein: CASSLEVFANTEAFF; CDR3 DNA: TGTGCCAGCAGCTTAGAGGTGTTTGCGAACACTGAAGCTTTCTTT
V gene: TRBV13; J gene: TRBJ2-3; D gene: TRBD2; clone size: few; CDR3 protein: CASSLFTSGNTDTQYF; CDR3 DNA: TGTGCCAGCAGCTTATTTACTAGCGGAAACACAGATACGCAGTATTTT
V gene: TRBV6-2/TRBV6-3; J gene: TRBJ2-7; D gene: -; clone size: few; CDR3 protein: CASSYSSSKLTYEQYF; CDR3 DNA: TGTGCCAGCAGTTACTCGAGCAGCAAACTTACCTACGAGCAGTACTTC
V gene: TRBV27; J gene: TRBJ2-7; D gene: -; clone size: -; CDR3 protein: CASRSEQYF; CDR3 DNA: TGTGCCAGCAGGTCCGAGCAGTACTTC
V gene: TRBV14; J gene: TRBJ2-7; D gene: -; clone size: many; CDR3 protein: CASSNGQWYEQYF; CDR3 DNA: TGTGCCAGCAGCAACGGACAGTGGTACGAGCAGTACTTC
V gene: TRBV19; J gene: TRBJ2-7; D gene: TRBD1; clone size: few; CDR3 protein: CASSLAPDRGSEQYF; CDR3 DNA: TGTGCCAGTAGTCTTGCTCCGGACAGGGGTAGCGAGCAGTACTTC
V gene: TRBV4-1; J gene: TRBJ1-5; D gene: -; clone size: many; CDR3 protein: CASSEDRDQPQHF; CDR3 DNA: TGCGCCAGCAGCGAAGATCGTGATCAGCCCCAGCATTTT
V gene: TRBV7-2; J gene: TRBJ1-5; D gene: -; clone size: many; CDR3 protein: CASSSAGGQPQHF; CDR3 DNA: TGTGCCAGCAGCTCTGCAGGAGGTCAGCCCCAGCATTTT
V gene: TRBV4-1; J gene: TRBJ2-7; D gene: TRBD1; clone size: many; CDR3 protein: CASSLLEGAGTGIYEQYF; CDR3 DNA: TGCGCCAGCAGCCTCTTAGAGGGAGCCGGGACAGGGATATACGAGCAGTACTTC
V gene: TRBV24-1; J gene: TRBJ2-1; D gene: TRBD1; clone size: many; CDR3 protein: CATRNRGGDEQFF; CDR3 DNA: TGTGCCACCAGAAATAGAGGGGGCGATGAGCAGTTCTTC
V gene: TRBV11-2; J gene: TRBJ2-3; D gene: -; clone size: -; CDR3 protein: CASSLMGTDTQYF; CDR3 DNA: TGTGCCAGCAGCTTAATGGGTACAGATACGCAGTATTTT
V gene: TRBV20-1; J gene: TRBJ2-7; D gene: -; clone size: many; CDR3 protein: CSVPGGPSYEQYF; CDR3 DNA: TGCAGTGTCCCGGGGGGCCCCTCCTACGAGCAGTACTTC
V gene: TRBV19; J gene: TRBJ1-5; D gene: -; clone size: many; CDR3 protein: CASSLTDYSNQPQHF; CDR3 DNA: TGTGCCAGTAGTCTTACAGACTATAGCAATCAGCCCCAGCATTTT
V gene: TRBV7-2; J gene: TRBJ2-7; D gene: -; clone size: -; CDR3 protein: CASSSVEDTYEQYF; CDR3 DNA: TGTGCCAGCAGCTCAGTTGAGGACACCTACGAGCAGTACTTC
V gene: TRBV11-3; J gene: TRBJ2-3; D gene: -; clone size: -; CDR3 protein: CASSLEPGISTDTQYF; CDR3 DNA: TGTGCCAGCAGCTTAGAACCAGGGATAAGCACAGATACGCAGTATTTT
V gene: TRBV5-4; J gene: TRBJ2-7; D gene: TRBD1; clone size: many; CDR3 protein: CASSIGTGVYEQYF; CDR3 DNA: TGTGCCAGCAGCATTGGGACAGGGGTATACGAGCAGTACTTC
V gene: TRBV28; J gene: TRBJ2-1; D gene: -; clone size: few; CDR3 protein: CASTLGPSNEQFF; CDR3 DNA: TGTGCCAGCACCCTAGGACCTTCCAATGAGCAGTTCTTC
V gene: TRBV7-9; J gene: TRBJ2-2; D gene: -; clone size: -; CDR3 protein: CAKMGTVTGELFF; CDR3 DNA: TGTGCCAAAATGGGGACTGTGACCGGGGAGCTGTTTTTT
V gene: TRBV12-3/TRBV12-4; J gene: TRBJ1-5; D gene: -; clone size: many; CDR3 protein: CASSFGAGNQPQHF; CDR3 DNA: TGTGCCAGCAGTTTCGGGGCAGGCAATCAGCCCCAGCATTTT
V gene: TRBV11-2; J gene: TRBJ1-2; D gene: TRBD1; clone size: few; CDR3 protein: CASSPGTGLSYGYTF; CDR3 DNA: TGTGCCAGCAGCCCTGGGACAGGGCTTTCCTATGGCTACACCTTC
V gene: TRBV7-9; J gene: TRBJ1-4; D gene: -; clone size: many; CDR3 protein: CASSLLTSNEKLFF; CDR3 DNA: TGTGCCAGCAGCTTACTTACGAGCAATGAAAAACTGTTTTTT